A single sample is the source of the 5 T cell receptor beta chains below, sequenced in a study of blood T cell repertoires in COVID-19. Repertoires were generated with immunoSEQ multiplex PCR, while TCRdb's copy carries only in-frame clones and drops some. Of approximately 68,000 clones listed, around 80% are singletons. Sequenced: peripheral blood. These receptors were obtained from a woman aged 45-60 years with acute or convalescent COVID-19.

The chain links TRBV30 to TRBJ2-1; 7 positions match TRBD2. V lost 3 bases and J lost 3; bases outside the gene matches: 2. The CDR3 covers 13 residues. The germline CDR1 and CDR2 sequences are GTSNPN and SVGIG (reference sequence). The CDR3 reads CAWRGRVYNEQFF. CDR3 sequence (DNA): TGTGCCTGGAGGGGGAGGGTCTACAATGAGCAGTTCTTC.

This clone was recorded a few times. V is TRBV27 and J is TRBJ1-6, with D uncertain. This CDR3 contains 17 residues. Germline-derived CDR1 and CDR2 are MNHEY and SMNVEV (reference sequence). The V and J ends lost 6 bases and 3 bases respectively, with 18 bases between them. CDR3 coding DNA: TGTGCCAGCAGAACCTCAGACTCGGGTAGCTATAATTCACCCCTCCACTTT. Translation: CASRTSDSGSYNSPLHF.

The chain joins TRBV12-3 or TRBV12-4 to TRBJ1-6; unclear D gene. The CDR3 is 13 amino acids. V was shortened by 0 bases and J by 5 bases, with 2 bases between the two germline ends. The CDR3 DNA reads as TGTGCCAGCAGTTTAGCCAATAATTCACCCCTCCACTTT. It codes for CASSLANNSPLHF.

The chain recombines TRBV9 with TRBJ1-2; 11 positions agree with TRBD1. From germline, CDR1 is SGDLS and CDR2 YYNGEE. There are 14 residues in the CDR3. With 3 bases clipped from V and 6 bases from J, the junction kept 4 bases outside the gene matches. The CDR3 sequence is CASSDGQGAHGYTF. The CDR3 coding sequence is TGTGCCAGCAGCGATGGACAGGGGGCCCATGGCTACACCTTC.

This clone was recorded a few times. The chain links TRBV4-1 to TRBJ1-1; D gene ambiguous. Germline values: CDR1 MGHRA, CDR2 YSYEKL. Trimming pared 7 bases from V and 0 bases from J, leaving 9 bases between. The CDR3 runs to 13 residues. The CDR3 region has the DNA TGCGCCAGCAATTCCCTTTTGAACACTGAAGCTTTCTTT. Amino acid sequence: CASNSLLNTEAFF.